Included here is one T cell receptor (beta chain) sequence, with context. The CDR3 totals 14 residues. V was clipped by 2 bases and J by 4 bases, with 12 bases between them. The data were taken from a study of cytomegalovirus exposure and HLA in healthy donors. PCR primers comprised 60 Vbeta and 13 Jbeta primers. The data were produced by immunoSEQ multiplex PCR, yet TCRdb's version contains in-frame clones alone and is incomplete. There are fewer than 200,000 clones in the sample; 79% occur only once, and about 2% lies in the top ten. Sequenced sample: PBMCs. The source is a man between 35 and 55 years old in good health and CMV-seronegative. The chain couples TRBV23-1 to TRBJ2-7; tentatively, D is TRBD1 (5 bases). TRBV23-1 is designated an ORF whose function remains uncertain. CDR3 amino acids: CASSQGGRAYEQYF. The CDR3 coding sequence is TGCGCCAGCAGTCAAGGTGGCAGGGCTTACGAGCAGTACTTC.